A selection of T cell receptor beta chains follows, all from one sample in a study of T cells in narcolepsy. Clones were sequenced by immunoSEQ multiplex PCR, and TCRdb holds only the in-frame ones, with some missing. The sample lists tens of thousands of clones, roughly 80% occurring once. Material: memory (CD45RA-) CD4+ T cells from blood. All receptors derive from a human donor in good health. CDR3s include the opening cysteine and the closing phenylalanine or tryptophan. A D gene is named only where the DNA matches it firmly. Not every row has a clone size; where given, it reads once, few, many or a size class.

CDR3aa	CDR3nt	v_gene	j_gene	abundance	d_gene
CASSIRQGAGNEQFF	TGTGCCAGCAGCATTCGACAGGGGGCAGGCAATGAGCAGTTCTTC	TRBV7-6	TRBJ2-1	NA	TRBD1
CASSQDSHGEQYF	TGTGCCAGCAGCCAAGACAGCCACGGCGAGCAGTACTTC	TRBV4-1	TRBJ2-7	NA	NA
CASSPLLAGEAYNEQFF	TGTGCCAGCAGTCCACTGCTAGCGGGAGAGGCTTACAATGAGCAGTTCTTC	TRBV27	TRBJ2-1	NA	TRBD2
CASSPLRDSPYEQYF	TGTGCCAGTAGCCCCCTCCGGGACAGTCCCTACGAGCAGTACTTC	TRBV19	TRBJ2-7	NA	TRBD1
CASSRPRSRQSPIEQYF	TGTGCCAGCAGCCGACCCCGCTCCCGACAGTCCCCCATTGAGCAGTACTTC	TRBV5-4	TRBJ2-7	NA	NA
CASSLVAGRASYEQYF	TGTGCCAGCAGCTTAGTAGCAGGAAGGGCCTCCTACGAGCAGTACTTC	TRBV7-2	TRBJ2-7	NA	NA
CASSLPKSGTTYEQYF	TGCGCCAGCAGCTTGCCGAAATCCGGGACAACCTACGAGCAGTACTTC	TRBV5-1	TRBJ2-7	NA	NA
CASSYSQRGGDTQYF	TGTGCCAGCAGTTACTCTCAGCGGGGTGGCGATACGCAGTATTTT	TRBV6-5	TRBJ2-3	NA	TRBD2
CASRDGQGNTGELFF	TGTGCCAGTAGAGACGGACAGGGAAACACCGGGGAGCTGTTTTTT	TRBV19	TRBJ2-2	NA	TRBD1
CASSPTSLNEQFF	TGTGCCAGCTCGCCGACTAGCCTCAATGAGCAGTTCTTC	TRBV18	TRBJ2-1	NA	TRBD2
CASNLHRSPATNEKLFF	TGTGCCAGCAACCTACACCGGAGCCCTGCAACTAATGAAAAACTGTTTTTT	TRBV5-5	TRBJ1-4	NA	NA
CASSSGQGPRSSTQYF	TGTGCCAGCTCATCAGGACAGGGGCCGCGGTCCAGTACGCAGTATTTT	TRBV18	TRBJ2-3	NA	TRBD1
CASSPRPQGGSPLHF	TGTGCCAGCAGCCCCCGCCCACAGGGAGGTTCACCCCTCCACTTT	TRBV7-8	TRBJ1-6	NA	NA
CASSQASYEQYF	TGTGCCAGCAGCCAAGCCAGCTACGAGCAGTACTTC	TRBV14	TRBJ2-7	NA	NA
CASSLGLAANTGELFF	TGTGCCAGCAGCTTGGGACTAGCGGCAAACACCGGGGAGCTGTTTTTT	TRBV5-5	TRBJ2-2	NA	TRBD2
CASSVRHRGNEQFF	TGTGCCAGCAGCGTACGCCACCGAGGGAATGAGCAGTTCTTC	TRBV5-8	TRBJ2-1	NA	NA
CASSLTLNSYNEQFF	TGTGCCAGCAGCCTGACCCTGAACTCCTACAATGAGCAGTTCTTC	TRBV5-8	TRBJ2-1	NA	NA
CASSTRQGGNTGELFF	TGTGCCAGCAGCACCAGACAGGGGGGTAACACCGGGGAGCTGTTTTTT	TRBV7-2	TRBJ2-2	NA	TRBD1
CASSPVVDSGEETQYF	TGTGCCAGCAGCCCAGTCGTTGATAGCGGGGAAGAGACCCAGTACTTC	TRBV11-1	TRBJ2-5	once	TRBD2
CASSATGGQETQYF	TGTGCCAGCAGCGCGACAGGGGGCCAAGAGACCCAGTACTTC	TRBV5-6	TRBJ2-5	NA	TRBD1
CASSSRDTPVREQYF	TGTGCCAGCAGCTCCCGGGACACCCCCGTCCGCGAGCAGTACTTC	TRBV7-8	TRBJ2-7	once	NA
CASSGEGAGNSPLHF	TGTGCCAGCAGCGGAGAGGGGGCTGGTAATTCACCCCTCCACTTT	TRBV9	TRBJ1-6	few	TRBD1
CASSGLTGAGEQYF	TGTGCCAGCAGTGGACTGACAGGGGCGGGCGAGCAGTACTTC	TRBV6-5	TRBJ2-7	NA	TRBD1
CASSLGAAGNTGELFF	TGCGCCAGCAGCTTGGGGGCGGCAGGGAACACCGGGGAGCTGTTTTTT	TRBV5-1	TRBJ2-2	NA	NA
CASSPQGNYGYTF	TGTGCCAGCAGCCCTCAGGGTAACTATGGCTACACCTTC	TRBV7-2	TRBJ1-2	NA	NA
CASSIGDNNPKQPQHF	TGTGCCAGTAGTATCGGGGACAACAATCCGAAACAGCCCCAGCATTTT	TRBV19	TRBJ1-5	NA	NA
CAISPLKGSEKLFF	TGTGCCATCAGTCCTCTGAAGGGAAGTGAAAAACTGTTTTTT	TRBV10-3	TRBJ1-4	NA	NA
CASSSTRVWYEQYF	TGTGCCAGCAGCTCGACCCGAGTTTGGTACGAGCAGTACTTC	TRBV11-3	TRBJ2-7	NA	NA
CASSGGWPGNTIYF	TGCGCCAGCAGCGGGGGGTGGCCTGGAAACACCATATATTTT	TRBV5-1	TRBJ1-3	NA	NA
CASSLDWVREQYF	TGCGCCAGCAGCTTGGATTGGGTCCGCGAGCAGTACTTC	TRBV5-1	TRBJ2-7	NA	NA
CASRRPGSGYGYTF	TGTGCCAGCAGACGCCCGGGATCCGGCTATGGCTACACCTTC	TRBV27	TRBJ1-2	few	NA
CASRGTGRYEQYF	TGTGCCAGCAGAGGGACAGGGCGCTACGAGCAGTACTTC	TRBV2	TRBJ2-7	NA	TRBD1
CASSQDGTSNQPQHF	TGCGCCAGCAGCCAAGATGGGACCAGCAATCAGCCCCAGCATTTT	TRBV4-3	TRBJ1-5	few	NA
CASSLTRSGGVHTQYF	TGTGCCAGCAGCTTAACTAGGAGCGGGGGGGTCCATACGCAGTATTTT	TRBV11-1	TRBJ2-3	NA	TRBD2
CASSQDRGPLFF	TGCGCCAGCAGCCAAGATCGGGGGCCGCTGTTTTTT	TRBV4-1	TRBJ2-2	NA	NA
CASSPRPGMNTGELFF	TGTGCCAGCAGCCCCCGCCCGGGGATGAACACCGGGGAGCTGTTTTTT	TRBV9	TRBJ2-2	once	NA
CASSFATGRSYNEQFF	TGTGCCAGCAGCTTTGCGACAGGGAGGTCCTACAATGAGCAGTTCTTC	TRBV7-2	TRBJ2-1	few	NA
CASSEAATQYNEQFF	TGCGCCAGCAGCGAAGCTGCAACCCAATACAATGAGCAGTTCTTC	TRBV5-1	TRBJ2-1	NA	NA
CASSLSFSGRGNEQFF	TGCGCCAGCAGCCTGTCGTTTAGCGGGAGAGGTAATGAGCAGTTCTTC	TRBV5-1	TRBJ2-1	NA	TRBD2
CATKSSGIYEQYF	TGTGCCACCAAATCTAGCGGGATCTACGAGCAGTACTTC	TRBV15	TRBJ2-7	NA	TRBD2
CASSLRLAGSGSAGELFF	TGTGCCAGCAGCTTGCGTCTAGCGGGGTCAGGCAGCGCCGGGGAGCTGTTTTTT	TRBV7-3	TRBJ2-2	NA	TRBD2
CASSLRTGYNEQFF	TGTGCCAGCAGTTTAAGAACAGGTTACAATGAGCAGTTCTTC	TRBV28	TRBJ2-1	NA	NA
CASSPGLAGEQFF	TGTGCCAGCAGCCCAGGACTAGCGGGTGAGCAGTTCTTC	TRBV9	TRBJ2-1	NA	TRBD2